The entry below describes one T cell receptor (beta chain). The sample is drawn from a study of blood T cell repertoires in COVID-19. In the study overall: The origin of the acute and convalescent COVID-19 samples was the United States, Italy and Spain. PBMCs, B-cell-depleted T cells, or T cells were the source of the cDNA or gDNA that made up the material.

The CDR3 consists of 16 residues. CDR1 and CDR2 (germline): KGHSH, LQKENI. The V gene end was trimmed by 2 bases and the J gene end by 0 bases; junction bases not matched to a gene: 5. Profiled with immunoSEQ multiplex PCR; TCRdb holds only in-frame clones, not every one. The repertoire holds around 140,000 clones, with around 89% as singletons. This TCR was sampled from a man in his 70s with active COVID-19. This sequence joins TRBV18 and TRBJ1-1; 8 bases are shared with TRBD1. Sequences were obtained from peripheral blood. In DNA, the CDR3 is TGTGCCAGCTCACCAGGACAGGGTAGCATGAACACTGAAGCTTTCTTT. It translates to CASSPGQGSMNTEAFF. Drawing the rest from reference TRBV18 and TRBJ1-1, the complete variable domain is NAGVMQNPRHLVRRRGQEARLRCSPMKGHSHVYWYRQLPEEGLKFMVYLQKENIIDESGMPKERFSAEFPKEGPSILRIQQVVRGDSAAYFCASSPGQGSMNTEAFFGQGTRLTVV.